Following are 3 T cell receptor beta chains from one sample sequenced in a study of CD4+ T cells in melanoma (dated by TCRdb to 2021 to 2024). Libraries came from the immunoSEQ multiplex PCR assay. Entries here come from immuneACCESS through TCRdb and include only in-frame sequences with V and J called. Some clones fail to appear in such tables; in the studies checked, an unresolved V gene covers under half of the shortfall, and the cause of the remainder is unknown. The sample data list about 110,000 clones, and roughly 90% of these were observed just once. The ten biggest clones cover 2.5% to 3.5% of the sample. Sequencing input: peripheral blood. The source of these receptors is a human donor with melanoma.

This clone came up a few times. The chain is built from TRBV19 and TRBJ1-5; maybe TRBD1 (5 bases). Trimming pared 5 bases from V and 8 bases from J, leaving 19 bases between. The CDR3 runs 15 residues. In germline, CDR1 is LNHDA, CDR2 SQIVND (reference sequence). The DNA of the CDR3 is TGTGCCAGTAGTTTCCCCACAAGGGGAGCGGAGCCCCAGCATTTT. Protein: CASSFPTRGAEPQHF.

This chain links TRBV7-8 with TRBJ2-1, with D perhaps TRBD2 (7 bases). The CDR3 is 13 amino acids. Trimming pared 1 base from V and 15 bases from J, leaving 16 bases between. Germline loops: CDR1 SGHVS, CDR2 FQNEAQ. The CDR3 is CASSLDDGGRSFF. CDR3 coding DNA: TGTGCCAGCAGCTTAGACGACGGGGGGCGTTCGTTCTTC.

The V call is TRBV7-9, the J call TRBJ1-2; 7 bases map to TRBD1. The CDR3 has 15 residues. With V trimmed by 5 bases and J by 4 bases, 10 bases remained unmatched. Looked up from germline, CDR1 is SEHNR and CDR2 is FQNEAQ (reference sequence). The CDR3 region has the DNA TGTGCCAGCAGCCTCTCGGACAGGTTTGTCTATGGCTACACCTTC. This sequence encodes CASSLSDRFVYGYTF.